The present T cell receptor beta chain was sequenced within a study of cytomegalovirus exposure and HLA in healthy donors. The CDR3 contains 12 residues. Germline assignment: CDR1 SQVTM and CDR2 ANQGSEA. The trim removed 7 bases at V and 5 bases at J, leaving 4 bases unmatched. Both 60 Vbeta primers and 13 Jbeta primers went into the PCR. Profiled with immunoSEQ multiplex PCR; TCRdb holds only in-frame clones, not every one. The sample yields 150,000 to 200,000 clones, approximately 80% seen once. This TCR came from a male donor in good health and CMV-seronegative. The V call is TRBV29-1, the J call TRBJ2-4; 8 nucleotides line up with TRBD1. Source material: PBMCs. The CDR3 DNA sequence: TGCAGCGCCAGGGGGCAGGAAAACATTCAGTACTTC. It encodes CSARGQENIQYF.